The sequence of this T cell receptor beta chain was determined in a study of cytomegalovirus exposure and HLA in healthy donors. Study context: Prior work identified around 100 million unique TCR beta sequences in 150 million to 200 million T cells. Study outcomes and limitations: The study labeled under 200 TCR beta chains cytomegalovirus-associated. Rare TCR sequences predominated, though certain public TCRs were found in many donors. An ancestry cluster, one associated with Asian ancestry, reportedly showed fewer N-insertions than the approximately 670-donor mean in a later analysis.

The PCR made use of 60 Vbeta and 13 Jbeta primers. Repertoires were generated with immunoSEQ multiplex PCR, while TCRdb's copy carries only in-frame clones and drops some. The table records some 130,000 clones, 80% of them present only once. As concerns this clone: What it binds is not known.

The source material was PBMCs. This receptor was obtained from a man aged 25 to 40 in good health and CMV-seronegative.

CDR3 protein: CASSPVGTGGPYEQYF. CDR3 bases: TGTGCCAGCAGTCCCGTTGGGACGGGAGGGCCCTACGAGCAGTACTTC. J is TRBJ2-7 and V is TRBV5-4; the match to TRBD2 covers 8 bases. With V trimmed by 5 bases and J by 2 bases, 12 bases remained unmatched. In germline, CDR1 is SGHNT, CDR2 YYREEE (reference sequence). The CDR3 sequence is 16 residues long.